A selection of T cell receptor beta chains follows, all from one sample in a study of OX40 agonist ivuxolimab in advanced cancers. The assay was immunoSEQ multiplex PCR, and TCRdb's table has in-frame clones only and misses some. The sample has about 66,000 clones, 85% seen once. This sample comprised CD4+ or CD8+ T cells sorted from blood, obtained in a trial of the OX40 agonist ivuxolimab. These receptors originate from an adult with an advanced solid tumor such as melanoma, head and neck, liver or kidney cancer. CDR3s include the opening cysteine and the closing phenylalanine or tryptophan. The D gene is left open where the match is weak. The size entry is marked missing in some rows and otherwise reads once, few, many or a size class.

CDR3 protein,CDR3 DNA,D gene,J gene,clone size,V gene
CASSLFENTEAFF,TGTGCCAGCAGTCTATTTGAGAACACTGAAGCTTTCTTT,NA,TRBJ1-1,NA,TRBV27
CASSKTRNTEAFF,TGTGCCAGCAGCAAGACCCGGAACACTGAAGCTTTCTTT,NA,TRBJ1-1,NA,TRBV14
CASSLKPGPGQPQHF,TGTGCCAGCAGCTTGAAGCCAGGGCCCGGACAGCCCCAGCATTTT,NA,TRBJ1-5,once,TRBV5-4
CASSPAGTKVNYGYTF,TGTGCCAGCAGCCCGGCCGGGACTAAAGTTAACTATGGCTACACCTTC,NA,TRBJ1-2,NA,TRBV7-2
CASSRDPDDTQYF,TGTGCCAGCAGCAGAGACCCGGACGATACGCAGTATTTT,NA,TRBJ2-3,NA,TRBV7-3
CASSFIPRSTSGGPGGELFF,TGTGCCAGCAGCTTCATACCCCGGTCCACTAGCGGGGGTCCGGGCGGGGAGCTGTTTTTT,TRBD2,TRBJ2-2,NA,TRBV2
CASSLMPYEQYF,TGTGCCAGCAGCCTAATGCCCTACGAGCAGTACTTC,NA,TRBJ2-7,NA,TRBV5-4
CSVEDSRRPLGNEQFF,TGCAGCGTTGAAGATAGTCGGAGGCCCCTTGGCAATGAGCAGTTCTTC,NA,TRBJ2-1,NA,TRBV29-1
CASSVAGGLGEQYF,TGTGCCAGCAGCGTGGCGGGAGGGTTGGGCGAGCAGTACTTC,TRBD2,TRBJ2-7,NA,TRBV5-4
CASSEIPGISYNEQFF,TGTGCCAGCAGTGAAATCCCAGGAATCTCCTACAATGAGCAGTTCTTC,NA,TRBJ2-1,NA,TRBV6-1
CAWSAGTGLLNQPQHF,TGTGCCTGGAGTGCCGGGACAGGGCTCCTCAATCAGCCCCAGCATTTT,TRBD1,TRBJ1-5,NA,TRBV30
CASSVGGGSNNEQFF,TGTGCCAGCAGCGTAGGTGGCGGGAGCAACAATGAGCAGTTCTTC,TRBD2,TRBJ2-1,NA,TRBV9
CASSTGTMNTGELFF,TGTGCCAGCAGCACCGGGACAATGAACACCGGGGAGCTGTTTTTT,NA,TRBJ2-2,NA,TRBV7-9
CATRRLARDEQYF,TGTGCCACCCGACGACTAGCCAGAGACGAGCAGTACTTC,TRBD2,TRBJ2-7,NA,TRBV6-5
CASSGDRESDGYTF,TGTGCCAGCAGCGGGGACAGGGAAAGTGACGGCTACACCTTC,TRBD1,TRBJ1-2,NA,TRBV5-4
CASSPDSNQPQHF,TGTGCCAGCAGCCCCGATAGCAATCAGCCCCAGCATTTT,NA,TRBJ1-5,NA,TRBV5-5
CASSVEEGQGEQFF,TGTGCCAGCAGCGTAGAGGAGGGGCAGGGTGAGCAGTTCTTC,NA,TRBJ2-1,NA,TRBV9
CASMQGWAQPQHF,TGTGCCAGTATGCAGGGATGGGCTCAGCCCCAGCATTTT,NA,TRBJ1-5,NA,TRBV19
CAITPSGGLSGANVLTF,TGTGCCATCACCCCTAGCGGGGGCCTCTCTGGGGCCAACGTCCTGACTTTC,TRBD2,TRBJ2-6,NA,TRBV10-3
CAWKGGTGETQYF,TGTGCCTGGAAAGGTGGGACAGGGGAGACCCAGTACTTC,TRBD1,TRBJ2-5,NA,TRBV30
CASRTSGLNEQFF,TGTGCCAGCAGGACTAGCGGTCTCAATGAGCAGTTCTTC,TRBD2,TRBJ2-1,NA,TRBV2
CASSYSTGTQPQHF,TGTGCCAGCAGTTACTCGACAGGGACGCAGCCCCAGCATTTT,TRBD1,TRBJ1-5,NA,TRBV6-6
CASSFNSPLHF,TGTGCCAGCAGCTTTAATTCACCCCTCCACTTT,NA,TRBJ1-6,NA,TRBV13
CASSDFLGGSNEKLFF,TGTGCCAGCAGCGACTTCCTAGGGGGATCCAATGAAAAACTGTTTTTT,NA,TRBJ1-4,NA,TRBV5-5
CAAGGTGVAKNIQYF,TGTGCCGCGGGAGGGACAGGGGTTGCCAAAAACATTCAGTACTTC,NA,TRBJ2-4,NA,TRBV6-5
CASSISQGGNQPQHF,TGTGCCAGTAGTATAAGTCAGGGTGGCAATCAGCCCCAGCATTTT,NA,TRBJ1-5,medium-sized,TRBV19
CASSPRITSPQTGELFF,TGTGCCAGCAGCCCCCGAATAACTAGCCCCCAAACCGGGGAGCTGTTTTTT,NA,TRBJ2-2,NA,TRBV7-2
CASSLAAGSYEQYF,TGTGCCAGCAGCTTAGCGGCAGGCTCCTACGAGCAGTACTTC,NA,TRBJ2-7,NA,TRBV11-1
CASSENRLPIYEQYF,TGTGCCAGCAGTGAAAACCGATTACCGATATACGAGCAGTACTTC,NA,TRBJ2-7,NA,TRBV2
CASSLGTGPSTPDTQYF,TGTGCCAGCAGCTTAGGGACAGGGCCTTCTACTCCAGATACGCAGTATTTT,TRBD1,TRBJ2-3,NA,TRBV11-2
CASRVGQGLNNSPLHF,TGTGCCAGTAGAGTAGGACAGGGATTAAATAATTCACCCCTCCACTTT,TRBD1,TRBJ1-6,NA,TRBV19
CASSGDRGLYEQYF,TGTGCCAGCAGTGGCGACAGGGGGCTGTACGAGCAGTACTTC,TRBD1,TRBJ2-7,NA,TRBV2
CASRLAGGQQYF,TGTGCCAGCCGACTAGCGGGAGGCCAGCAGTACTTC,TRBD2,TRBJ2-7,NA,TRBV2
CASSLVRTGELFF,TGTGCCAGCAGCCTAGTGCGTACCGGGGAGCTGTTTTTT,NA,TRBJ2-2,NA,TRBV7-9
CAISGVLALSHYEQYF,TGTGCCATCAGTGGTGTCTTGGCCCTGTCCCACTACGAGCAGTACTTC,NA,TRBJ2-7,once,TRBV10-3
CASSQHDSYNSPLHF,TGTGCCAGCAGCCAACATGACAGCTATAATTCACCCCTCCACTTT,NA,TRBJ1-6,NA,TRBV14
CASSFGGTNTDTQYF,TGTGCCAGCAGCTTCGGGGGGACTAACACAGATACGCAGTATTTT,TRBD2,TRBJ2-3,NA,TRBV5-4
CASSNPGIWDTGELFF,TGTGCCAGCAGCAACCCCGGGATTTGGGACACCGGGGAGCTGTTTTTT,NA,TRBJ2-2,NA,TRBV7-3
CASSVGRINEQFF,TGTGCCAGCAGCGTAGGTCGGATCAATGAGCAGTTCTTC,NA,TRBJ2-1,NA,TRBV9
CASRSTGVRSETQYF,TGTGCCAGCAGAAGTACAGGGGTACGTTCTGAGACCCAGTACTTC,TRBD1,TRBJ2-5,NA,TRBV6-6
CASRTINEGATPFF,TGTGCCAGTAGGACTATCAATGAGGGGGCGACCCCGTTCTTC,TRBD1,TRBJ2-1,NA,TRBV19
CASSQVRGIGGYTF,TGTGCCAGCAGCCAAGTCAGGGGAATCGGCGGCTACACCTTC,NA,TRBJ1-2,NA,TRBV28
CASSPGQGKNTEAFF,TGTGCCAGCAGCCCTGGACAGGGGAAGAACACTGAAGCTTTCTTT,TRBD1,TRBJ1-1,NA,TRBV11-3
CATTLAGGKHNEQFF,TGTGCCACAACTCTAGCGGGGGGGAAGCACAATGAGCAGTTCTTC,TRBD2,TRBJ2-1,NA,TRBV2
CASSPLPGQGTGNTIYF,TGTGCCAGCTCACCGCTACCGGGACAGGGAACAGGAAACACCATATATTTT,TRBD1,TRBJ1-3,NA,TRBV18
CASSPRGQPGNTIYF,TGTGCCAGCAGCCCCCGCGGGCAACCCGGAAACACCATATATTTT,NA,TRBJ1-3,once,TRBV11-2
CASSQRAGLAGSWEQYF,TGTGCCAGCAGCCAAAGGGCGGGGCTAGCGGGCTCGTGGGAGCAGTACTTC,TRBD2,TRBJ2-7,NA,TRBV14
CASRSLGTGESPLHF,TGTGCCAGCAGATCCTTAGGGACAGGGGAATCACCCCTCCACTTT,TRBD1,TRBJ1-6,NA,TRBV6-5
CASSSMRRGWAQPQHF,TGTGCCAGCAGTTCCATGCGTCGGGGATGGGCCCAGCCCCAGCATTTT,NA,TRBJ1-5,NA,TRBV28
CASSLYRPQYTEAFF,TGTGCCAGCAGCTTGTACAGACCCCAGTACACTGAAGCTTTCTTT,NA,TRBJ1-1,NA,TRBV5-8
CASSQDSGGTDTQYF,TGTGCCAGCAGCCAAGATAGCGGGGGCACAGATACGCAGTATTTT,TRBD2,TRBJ2-3,NA,TRBV4-2
CASSQEGTGGGNYGYTF,TGCGCCAGCAGCCAAGAAGGGACAGGGGGCGGTAACTATGGCTACACCTTC,TRBD1,TRBJ1-2,NA,TRBV4-3
CASRAQGAYEQYF,TGCGCCAGCCGGGCACAGGGAGCGTACGAGCAGTACTTC,NA,TRBJ2-7,NA,TRBV4-1